The 15 T cell receptor beta chains below were found in one sample sequenced in a study of blood T cell repertoires in COVID-19. TCRdb keeps only in-frame clones here, not all; method: immunoSEQ multiplex PCR. This repertoire shows 200,000 or so clones, approximately 89% found once; its top ten account for about 4%. Sequencing was performed on PBMCs or T cells enriched from blood (not recorded which). The receptors come from a woman under 40 who had been exposed to COVID-19.

On this clone: A much larger clone lies a single base off, so this may be a read error. The V and J genes are TRBV30 and TRBJ1-5; weak D call: TRBD1 (5 bases). CDR1 is GTSNPN, CDR2 SVGIG, per germline (reference sequence). The CDR3 extends over 15 amino acids. CDR3 coding DNA: TGTGCCTGGTGTGTGGGGGGGGACGGGGGATGGCCCCAGCATTTT. Its protein product is CAWCVGGDGGWPQHF.

The chain couples TRBV12-3 or TRBV12-4 to TRBJ1-2, with D maybe TRBD1 (6 bases). V dropped 6 bases and J dropped 3 bases, with 11 bases sitting between them. The CDR3 sequence is 13 residues long. CDR3: CASSRNRDYGYTF. Written as DNA, the CDR3 is TGTGCCAGCAGCCGAAACAGGGACTATGGCTACACCTTC.

The V call is TRBV7-2, the J call TRBJ1-4, with D possibly being TRBD1 (6 bases). V was pared by 5 bases and J by 7 bases, with 20 bases between. The germline V gene has CDR1 SGHTA and CDR2 FQGNSA. The CDR3 sequence is 16 residues long. The CDR3 reads CASSLFMGAGGEKLFF. CDR3 DNA sequence: TGTGCCAGCAGCCTATTCATGGGGGCTGGGGGTGAAAAACTGTTTTTT.

The V gene is TRBV7-9, the J gene TRBJ1-2, with 7 bases matching TRBD1. CDR3 length: 13 amino acids. V trimming: 1 base; J trimming: 6 bases; junction bases outside the gene matches: 2. Germline assignment: CDR1 SEHNR and CDR2 FQNEAQ (reference sequence). The CDR3 region is CASSLVDRDGYTF. CDR3 DNA sequence: TGTGCCAGCAGCTTAGTAGACAGGGATGGCTACACCTTC. The whole variable domain, filled in from reference TRBV7-9 and TRBJ1-2, reads DTGVSQNPRHKITKRGQNVTFRCDPISEHNRLYWYRQTLGQGPEFLTYFQNEAQLEKSRLLSDRFSAERPKGSFSTLEIQRTEQGDSAMYLCASSLVDRDGYTFGSGTRLTVV.

The rearrangement links TRBV9 to TRBJ1-2; 8 positions match TRBD1. Germline CDR1 reads SGDLS; CDR2 reads YYNGEE. This CDR3 region has 15 residues. V lost 4 bases and J lost 7; bases outside the gene matches: 12. CDR3 DNA: TGTGCCAGCAGCCCACGGACAGGGTCGGCGAGTGGCTACACCTTC. Its protein is CASSPRTGSASGYTF.

The J gene is TRBJ1-6, the V gene TRBV5-4, with 7 bases fitting TRBD1. The CDR3 has 13 amino acids. The ends lost 7 bases at V and 10 bases at J; junction bases unmatched: 8. Germline V gene sequence: CDR1 SGHNT, CDR2 YYREEE (reference sequence). The CDR3 DNA sequence: TGTGCCAGCGGCGGCAGGGGGGAATCACCCCTCCACTTT. Its translation: CASGGRGESPLHF.

V is TRBV30 and J is TRBJ2-2; possible D gene TRBD2, 6 bases. V lost 0 bases, J lost 1 base, and 18 bases lay in between. Germline CDR1 is GTSNPN and CDR2 is SVGIG (reference sequence). The CDR3 covers 18 residues. The CDR3 DNA is TGTGCCTGGAGTGTACGGCTTGGCGGGGCCGTGAACACCGGGGAGCTGTTTTTT. Protein sequence: CAWSVRLGGAVNTGELFF.

The chain employs TRBV5-5 and TRBJ2-7; 8 bases line up with TRBD1. Germline V gives CDR1 SGHKS, CDR2 YYEKEE (reference sequence). The V and J ends lost 0 bases and 1 base, in that order; junction bases with no gene match: 6. This CDR3 is built from 16 residues. The CDR3 here is CASSLEQGAGSYEQYF. The CDR3 DNA is TGTGCCAGCAGCTTGGAGCAGGGGGCAGGGTCCTACGAGCAGTACTTC.

The chain employs TRBV9 and TRBJ1-2; D might be TRBD1 (6 bases). From germline, CDR1 is SGDLS and CDR2 YYNGEE. The CDR3 is 13 amino acids. V gave up 4 bases and J gave up 5 bases, with 12 bases separating them. Written as DNA, the CDR3 is TGTGCCAGCAGCCCCCGGGGGGCGTATGGCTACACCTTC. This sequence encodes CASSPRGAYGYTF.

The V and J genes are TRBV7-2 and TRBJ1-4; 7 nucleotides match TRBD1. From germline, CDR1 is SGHTA and CDR2 FQGNSA. The length of the CDR3 is 15 residues. V shed 2 bases, J shed 5 bases, and the junction held 5 bases outside the gene matches. The CDR3 here is CASSLRGQPNEKLFF. CDR3 DNA sequence: TGTGCCAGCAGCTTAAGGGGACAGCCAAATGAAAAACTGTTTTTT.

The V gene is TRBV5-1, the J gene TRBJ2-1, with 11 bases lining up with TRBD2. CDR1 SGHRS and CDR2 YFSETQ come from the germline V gene. This CDR3 is 14 amino acids long. V shed 1 base and J 9 bases; nucleotides not matched to a gene: 3. CDR3 amino acids: CASSLTSGSGEQFF. The CDR3 DNA reads as TGCGCCAGCAGCTTGACTAGCGGGAGCGGTGAGCAGTTCTTC.

CDR3 region: CASRSGTAGPYEQYF. The CDR3 DNA sequence: TGCGCCAGCAGATCCGGGACAGCAGGCCCCTACGAGCAGTACTTC. V usage is TRBV5-1 and J usage is TRBJ2-7; 7 bases fit TRBD1. V trimming: 5 bases; J trimming: 2 bases; junction bases outside the gene matches: 10. CDR3 length equals 15 residues. The germline CDR1 and CDR2 sequences are SGHRS and YFSETQ.

The chain couples TRBV2 to TRBJ1-1; 8 nucleotides match TRBD1. Germline CDR1 is SNHLY and CDR2 is FYNNEI. The ends lost 4 bases at V and 4 bases at J; junction bases unmatched: 5. The CDR3 is made up of 14 amino acids. CDR3 residues: CASSARTGTTEAFF. The DNA of the CDR3 is TGTGCCAGCAGTGCCCGGACAGGGACCACTGAAGCTTTCTTT.

The gene calls are TRBV30 and TRBJ1-5; no clear D. Per germline, CDR1 GTSNPN and CDR2 SVGIG (reference sequence). Trimming took 6 bases from V and 7 from J, leaving 19 bases between them. The CDR3 contains 14 residues. The CDR3 here is CACTVGGILQPQHF. DNA of the CDR3: TGTGCCTGCACTGTGGGAGGGATTCTCCAGCCCCAGCATTTT.

The rearrangement links TRBV5-1 to TRBJ2-5, with TRBD1 identical over 8 bases. V was clipped by 4 bases and J by 4 bases; unmatched bases: 3. The CDR3 totals 13 residues. From germline, CDR1 is SGHRS and CDR2 YFSETQ. In nucleotides, the CDR3 is TGCGCCAGCAGCGTCGGACAGGGAGAGACCCAGTACTTC. Its protein product is CASSVGQGETQYF.